This T cell receptor (beta chain) was identified during a study of naive and memory T cell subsets. The study, taken as a whole, reports: Especially in CD8 cells, naive repertoires contained a few larger clonotypes, possibly CD45RA-re-expressing memory cells.

The table lists this clonotype with a few counts. Antigen specificity is unknown. The beta constant-region primer was an equimolar mix of two oligonucleotides covering TRBC1 and TRBC2. Four rounds of PCR amplified the ligated cDNA using nested alpha and beta constant-region primers plus SP2. One entry per CDR3 protein results from TCRdb running MiXCR on the UMI-ligation and nested PCR reads. The table lists some 150,000 distinct CDR3 sequences, about 17% of them singletons. The J segment lost 3 bases and the V segment lost 4 bases, leaving 16 bases of the junction unmatched. The CDR3 loop spans 18 amino acids. CDR1 LGHNA and CDR2 YSLEER come from the germline V gene.

The TCR comes from a human donor in good health. V gene TRBV4-3 combines with J gene TRBJ2-7; 9 bases map to TRBD1. Sequenced sample: naive CD4+ T cells from blood. CDR3 sequence reads: CASSPLLLGTGQGYEQYF. For the CDR3, the DNA is TGCGCCAGCAGCCCGCTATTACTTGGAACGGGACAGGGCTACGAGCAGTACTTC.